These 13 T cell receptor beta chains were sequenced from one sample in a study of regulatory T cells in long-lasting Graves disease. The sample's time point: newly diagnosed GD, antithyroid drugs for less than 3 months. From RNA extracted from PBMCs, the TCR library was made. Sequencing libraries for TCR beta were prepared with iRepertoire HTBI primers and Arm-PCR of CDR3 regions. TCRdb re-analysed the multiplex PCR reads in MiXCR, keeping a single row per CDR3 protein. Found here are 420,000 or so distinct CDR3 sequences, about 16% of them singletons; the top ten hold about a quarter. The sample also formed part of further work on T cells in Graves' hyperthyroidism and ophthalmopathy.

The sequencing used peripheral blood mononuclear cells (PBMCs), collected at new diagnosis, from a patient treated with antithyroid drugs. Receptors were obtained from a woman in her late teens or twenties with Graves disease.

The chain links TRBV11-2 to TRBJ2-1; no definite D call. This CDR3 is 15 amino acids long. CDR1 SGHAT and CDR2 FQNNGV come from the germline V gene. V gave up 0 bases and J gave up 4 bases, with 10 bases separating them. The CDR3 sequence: CASSLERLPYNEQFF. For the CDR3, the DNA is TGTGCCAGCAGCTTAGAGCGGCTACCTTACAATGAGCAGTTCTTC.

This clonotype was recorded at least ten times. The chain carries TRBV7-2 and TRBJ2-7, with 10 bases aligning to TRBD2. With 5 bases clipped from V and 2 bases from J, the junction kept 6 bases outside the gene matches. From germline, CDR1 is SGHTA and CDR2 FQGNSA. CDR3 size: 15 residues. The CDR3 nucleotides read TGTGCCAGCAGCCGTCGGACTAGCGGCACCTACGAGCAGTACTTC. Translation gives CASSRRTSGTYEQYF.

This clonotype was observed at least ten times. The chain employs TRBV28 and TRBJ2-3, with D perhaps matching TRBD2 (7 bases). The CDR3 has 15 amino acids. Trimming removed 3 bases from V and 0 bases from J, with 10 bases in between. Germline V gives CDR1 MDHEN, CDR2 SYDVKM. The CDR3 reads CASSFGGLSTDTQYF. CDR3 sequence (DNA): TGTGCCAGCAGTTTCGGGGGGCTTAGCACAGATACGCAGTATTTT.

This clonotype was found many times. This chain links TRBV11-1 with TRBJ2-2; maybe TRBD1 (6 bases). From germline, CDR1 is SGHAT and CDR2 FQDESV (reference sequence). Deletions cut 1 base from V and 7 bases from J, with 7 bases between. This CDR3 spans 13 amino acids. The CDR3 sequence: CASSLGTVGELFF. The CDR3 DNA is TGTGCCAGCAGCTTAGGGACAGTCGGGGAGCTGTTTTTT.

For the CDR3, the DNA is TGTGCCACCAGTGGCGCGGGACCCTCTGGAAACACCATATATTTT. Protein sequence: CATSGAGPSGNTIYF. The chain recombines TRBV24-1 with TRBJ1-3, with D perhaps TRBD1 (5 bases). CDR3 size: 15 residues. Trimming cost V 5 bases and J 0 bases, with 10 bases left between them. Germline values: CDR1 KGHDR, CDR2 SFDVKD.

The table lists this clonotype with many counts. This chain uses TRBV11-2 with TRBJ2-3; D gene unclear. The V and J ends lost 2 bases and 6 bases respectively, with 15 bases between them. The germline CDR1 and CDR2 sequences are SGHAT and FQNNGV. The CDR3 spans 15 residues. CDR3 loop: CASSLTGRRADTQYF. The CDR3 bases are TGTGCCAGCAGCTTAACTGGCCGTAGGGCTGATACGCAGTATTTT. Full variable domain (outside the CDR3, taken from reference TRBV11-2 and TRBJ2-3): EAGVAQSPRYKIIEKRQSVAFWCNPISGHATLYWYQQILGQGPKLLIQFQNNGVVDDSQLPKDRFSAERLKGVDSTLKIQPAKLEDSAVYLCASSLTGRRADTQYFGPGTRLTVL.

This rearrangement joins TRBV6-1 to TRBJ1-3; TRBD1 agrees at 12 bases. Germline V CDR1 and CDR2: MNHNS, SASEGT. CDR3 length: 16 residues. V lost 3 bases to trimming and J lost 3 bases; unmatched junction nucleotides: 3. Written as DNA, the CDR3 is TGTGCCAGCAGTGAGGGACAGGGGGCTCGTGGAAACACCATATATTTT. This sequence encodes CASSEGQGARGNTIYF.

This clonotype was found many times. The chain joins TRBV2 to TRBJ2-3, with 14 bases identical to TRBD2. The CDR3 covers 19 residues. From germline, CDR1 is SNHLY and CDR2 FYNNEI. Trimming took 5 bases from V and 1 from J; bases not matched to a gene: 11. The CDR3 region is CASSPGLAGEAVGTDTQYF. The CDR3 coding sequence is TGTGCCAGCAGTCCGGGACTAGCGGGAGAGGCTGTCGGCACAGATACGCAGTATTTT.

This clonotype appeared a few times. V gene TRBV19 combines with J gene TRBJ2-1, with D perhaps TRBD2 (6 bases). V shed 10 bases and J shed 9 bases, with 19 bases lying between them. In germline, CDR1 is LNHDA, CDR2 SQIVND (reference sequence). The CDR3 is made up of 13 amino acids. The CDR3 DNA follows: TGTGCCACACTGGGAACGGGAGATGGTGAGCAGTTCTTC. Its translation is CATLGTGDGEQFF. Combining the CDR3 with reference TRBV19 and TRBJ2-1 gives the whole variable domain DGGITQSPKYLFRKEGQNVTLSCEQNLNHDAMYWYRQDPGQGLRLIYYSQIVNDFQKGDIAEGYSVSREKKESFPLTVTSAQKNPTAFYLCATLGTGDGEQFFGPGTRLTVL.

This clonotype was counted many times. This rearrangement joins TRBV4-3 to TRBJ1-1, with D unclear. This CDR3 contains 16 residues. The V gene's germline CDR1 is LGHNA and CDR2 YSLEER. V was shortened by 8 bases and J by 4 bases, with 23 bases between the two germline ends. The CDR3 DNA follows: TGCGCCAGCGGTAATTTGAGGTCCTCTCGAAGCACTGAAGCTTTCTTT. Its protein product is CASGNLRSSRSTEAFF.

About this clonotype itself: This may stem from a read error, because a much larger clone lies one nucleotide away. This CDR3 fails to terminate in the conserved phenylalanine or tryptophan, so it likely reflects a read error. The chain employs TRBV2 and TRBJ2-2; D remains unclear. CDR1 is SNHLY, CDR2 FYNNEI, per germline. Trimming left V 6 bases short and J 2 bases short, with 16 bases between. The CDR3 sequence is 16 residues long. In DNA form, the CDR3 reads TGTGCCAGCAGACCCTGGGGATCCGCCAACACCGGGGAGCTGTTTTCT. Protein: CASRPWGSANTGELFS.

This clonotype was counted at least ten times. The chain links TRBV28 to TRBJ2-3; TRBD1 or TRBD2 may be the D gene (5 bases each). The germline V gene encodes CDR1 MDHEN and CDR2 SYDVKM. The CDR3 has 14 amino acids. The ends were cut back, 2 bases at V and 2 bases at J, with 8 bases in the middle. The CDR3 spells CASSLPGTTDTQYF. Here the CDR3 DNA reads TGTGCCAGCAGTTTACCCGGGACCACAGATACGCAGTATTTT.

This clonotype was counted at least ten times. DNA of the CDR3: TGTGCCAGCAGTTTATTTGTTGGGGGACTAGCGGGAGGGTTAGATGAGCAGTTCTTC. It codes for CASSLFVGGLAGGLDEQFF. The rearrangement joins TRBV28 to TRBJ2-1; 16 bases line up with TRBD2. The trim removed 1 base at V and 8 bases at J, leaving 11 bases unmatched. The CDR3 loop spans 19 amino acids. Per the germline V gene, CDR1 is MDHEN and CDR2 is SYDVKM.